The 18 T cell receptor beta chains listed next were all sequenced from one sample in a study of cytomegalovirus exposure and HLA in healthy donors. The PCR contained 60 Vbeta and 13 Jbeta primers. Clones were read by immunoSEQ multiplex PCR, and TCRdb kept only the in-frame ones, dropping some. This sample has more than 85,000 clones; roughly 70% occur once, and the top ten carry 5.4%. Material for sequencing was PBMCs. The source is a woman in her seventies in good health and CMV-seropositive.

The chain recombines TRBV30 with TRBJ2-2, with 8 bases matching TRBD2. The germline V gene has CDR1 GTSNPN and CDR2 SVGIG (reference sequence). This CDR3 has 13 amino acids. V shed 3 bases and J 6 bases; nucleotides not matched to a gene: 3. The CDR3 reads CAWSREGPGELFF. The DNA for the CDR3 is TGTGCCTGGAGCCGGGAGGGGCCCGGGGAGCTGTTTTTT.

This rearrangement joins TRBV5-3 to TRBJ1-4, with D maybe TRBD1 (5 bases). TRBV5-3 qualifies as an ORF whose function is uncertain. This CDR3 spans 18 amino acids. V lost 3 bases and J 11 bases, leaving 29 bases between the germline ends. The DNA for the CDR3 is TGTGCCAGAAGCTGCCGGACAAAAGGTGGGGTGAATGGGAGGAAACTGTTTTTT. The encoded protein is CARSCRTKGGVNGRKLFF.

The chain joins TRBV12-5 to TRBJ2-2; weak D call: TRBD1 (6 bases). This CDR3 comprises 17 residues. V was clipped by 2 bases and J by 0 bases, with 13 bases between them. Germline V gene sequence: CDR1 LGHNT, CDR2 FRNRAP. The CDR3 spells CASGLIRDITNTGELFF. CDR3 nucleotides: TGTGCTAGTGGTTTGATCCGGGACATAACGAACACCGGGGAGCTGTTTTTT.

In the case of this clone: A much bigger clone sits one base away, suggesting this may be a read error. This sequence joins TRBV9 and TRBJ1-1; D gene uncertain. V gave up 4 bases and J gave up 1 base, with 8 bases separating them. Germline CDR1 SGDLS, CDR2 YYNGEE. CDR3 length: 13 amino acids. The CDR3 region is CASSQTENTEAFF. CDR3 DNA sequence: TGTGCCAGCAGCCAAACAGAGAACACTGAAGCTTTCTTT.

The table lists this clone with a count of one. The V and J genes are TRBV29-1 and TRBJ2-7; maybe TRBD1 (5 bases). The CDR3 is 10 residues long. V lost 6 bases to trimming and J lost 10 bases, with 13 bases between them. Per the germline V gene, CDR1 is SQVTM and CDR2 is ANQGSEA. This CDR3 reads CSVRDSGQYF. The CDR3 DNA reads as TGCAGCGTAAGAGACAGTGGACAGTACTTC.

This clone was seen a handful of times. This chain links TRBV6-6 with TRBJ1-3, with 8 bases matching TRBD1. CDR3 length: 16 amino acids. Germline loops: CDR1 MNHNY, CDR2 SVGAGI (reference sequence). J gave up 0 bases and V 5 bases, and 6 bases lay outside the gene matches. The CDR3 region has the DNA TGTGCCAGCAGTACCGGGACAGGCCCCTCTGGAAACACCATATATTTT. The encoded protein is CASSTGTGPSGNTIYF.

The chain recombines TRBV6-5 with TRBJ1-2; D is unclear. V was shortened by 8 bases and J by 7 bases, with 20 bases between the two germline ends. Germline loops: CDR1 MNHEY, CDR2 SVGAGI. The CDR3 has 14 residues. Here the CDR3 DNA reads TGTGCCAGCGGTGCGGGCAGGACGTTTTCTGGCTACACCTTC. Amino acids: CASGAGRTFSGYTF.

This sequence joins TRBV6-5 and TRBJ2-7, with 10 bases aligning to TRBD1. Unmatched junction bases numbered 3, after V lost 2 bases and J lost 2 bases. Germline V gene data show CDR1 as MNHEY and CDR2 as SVGAGI. The CDR3 covers 15 residues. The CDR3 coding sequence is TGTGCCAGCAGTTACGGGACAGGGGAACCCTACGAGCAGTACTTC. It is translated as CASSYGTGEPYEQYF.

The chain is built from TRBV29-1 and TRBJ2-1; D call uncertain. V was clipped by 6 bases and J by 7 bases, with 10 bases between them. This CDR3 spans 11 amino acids. Germline CDR1 and CDR2: SQVTM and ANQGSEA. The CDR3 sequence: CSVEDANEQFF. In DNA, the CDR3 is TGCAGCGTCGAGGATGCAAATGAGCAGTTCTTC.

The rearrangement uses TRBV6-6 and TRBJ1-6, with 9 bases that match TRBD1. Germline CDR1 is MNHNY and CDR2 is SVGAGI (reference sequence). The CDR3 extends over 16 amino acids. V trimming: 6 bases; J trimming: 9 bases; junction bases outside the gene matches: 12. The CDR3 DNA follows: TGTGCCAGCAGCGAGACTGCCGGGACAGGGACTTCACCCCTCCACTTT. Its protein is CASSETAGTGTSPLHF.

This clone was found a few times. The rearrangement uses TRBV7-2 and TRBJ2-3; 14 positions agree with TRBD2. This CDR3 contains 16 residues. Germline V gene data show CDR1 as SGHTA and CDR2 as FQGNSA. V lost 4 bases, J lost 14 bases, and 14 bases stayed unmatched. In DNA form, the CDR3 reads TGTGCCAGCAGCTGGACTAGCGGGGGGCCATACAAGCTCCCGTATTTT. Its protein is CASSWTSGGPYKLPYF.

The chain has TRBV6-1 and TRBJ2-5; 8 positions match TRBD2. Germline V CDR1 and CDR2: MNHNS, SASEGT. With V trimmed by 0 bases and J by 1 base, 4 bases remained unmatched. This CDR3 has 16 residues. The CDR3 here is CASSEALSGGQETQYF. The CDR3 nucleotides are TGTGCCAGCAGTGAAGCGCTAAGCGGGGGCCAAGAGACCCAGTACTTC.

This clone occurred a few times. The chain carries TRBV5-6 and TRBJ2-3; TRBD2 is a possible D gene (6 bases). The CDR3 has 14 amino acids. Trimming removed 4 bases at V and 2 bases at J, with 11 bases between. From germline, CDR1 is SGHDT and CDR2 YYEEEE. CDR3 in DNA: TGTGCCAGCAGCCCGGGGACTTTCACAGATACGCAGTATTTT. Translated: CASSPGTFTDTQYF.

Only a few counts were recorded for this clone. V usage is TRBV7-8 and J usage is TRBJ1-2; D is undetermined. V was cut by 3 bases and J by 4 bases, with 12 bases left in between. This CDR3 spans 14 amino acids. Germline V gene data show CDR1 as SGHVS and CDR2 as FQNEAQ. CDR3 sequence reads: CASSLFPFSYGYTF. The DNA for the CDR3 is TGTGCCAGCAGCTTGTTTCCGTTTTCCTATGGCTACACCTTC.

The chain combines TRBV6-5 with TRBJ2-4, with 9 bases identical to TRBD1. After removal of 2 bases from V and 1 base from J, the junction contained 3 bases not matched to a gene. Germline V gene data show CDR1 as MNHEY and CDR2 as SVGAGI. The CDR3 runs to 16 residues. The CDR3 sequence is CASSYGTGFAKNIQYF. The CDR3, as DNA: TGTGCCAGCAGTTACGGGACAGGGTTTGCCAAAAACATTCAGTACTTC.

The DNA for the CDR3 is TGTGCCAGCAGCTTGGACTTCAGGGGCTATGGCTACACCTTC. Protein: CASSLDFRGYGYTF. V usage is TRBV5-6 and J usage is TRBJ1-2; TRBD1 might be the D (6 bases). V was cut by 0 bases and J by 4 bases, with 10 bases left in between. In germline, CDR1 is SGHDT, CDR2 YYEEEE. The CDR3 contains 14 residues.

This sequence joins TRBV18 and TRBJ2-5; TRBD2 aligns across 7 bases. The junction had 6 bases not matched to a gene; V was cut back by 3 bases and J by 2 bases. This CDR3 has 15 residues. CDR1 KGHSH and CDR2 LQKENI come from the germline V gene. The CDR3 coding sequence is TGTGCCAGCTCACCCCTGGGGGGGTTGCAAGAGACCCAGTACTTC. This gives the protein CASSPLGGLQETQYF. Variable domain in full (rest from reference TRBV18 and TRBJ2-5): NAGVMQNPRHLVRRRGQEARLRCSPMKGHSHVYWYRQLPEEGLKFMVYLQKENIIDESGMPKERFSAEFPKEGPSILRIQQVVRGDSAAYFCASSPLGGLQETQYFGPGTRLLVL.

The chain joins TRBV29-1 to TRBJ2-1, with 9 bases aligning to TRBD2. CDR1 is SQVTM, CDR2 ANQGSEA, per germline. This CDR3 region has 13 residues. V gave up 7 bases and J gave up 5 bases; unmatched junction bases: 6. The CDR3 region has the DNA TGCAGCGACAGCGGGGGGCCTAACAATGAGCAGTTCTTC. It translates to CSDSGGPNNEQFF.